This TCR beta chain was sequenced for a study of blood T cells in healthy people across ages. Overall study: Capture by template switching was about one barcoded beta molecule per two T cells.

Study-wide results and limits: TCR beta diversity per million T cells fell roughly linearly with age.

The use of a sample-barcoded 5' primer and a J-beta primer mix characterized a second PCR of 7 to 11 cycles. TCRdb re-called the 5' RACE reads with MiXCR, one entry per CDR3 protein. The sample shows 1,500,000 or so distinct CDR3 sequences, 55% to 75% of them seen only once. In the case of this clonotype: Its antigen is not known.

From germline, CDR1 is MNHNY and CDR2 SVGAGI (reference sequence). The CDR3 is 14 amino acids. V was trimmed by 6 bases and J by 5 bases, leaving 16 bases between them. About 10 milliliters of peripheral blood were drawn from each donor into EDTA-treated tubes. Material: blood. This TCR was sampled from a man in his late teens or twenties in good health. The chain uses TRBV6-6 and TRBJ2-5; D is possibly TRBD1 or TRBD2 (6 bases each). The CDR3 protein is CASSLIRGGETQYF. As DNA, the CDR3 is TGTGCCAGCAGCCTAATCAGGGGAGGCGAGACCCAGTACTTC.